This section outlines one T cell receptor (beta chain) sequence together with its context. Its antigen remains unknown. Authors of the study amplified TCR beta CDR3 regions from RNA transcripts. HTBI primers were employed in a first-round RT-PCR of the TCR CDR3. One entry per CDR3 protein, called by TCRdb with MiXCR from the multiplex PCR reads. Of a few hundred thousand distinct CDR3 sequences listed, about 14% are singletons. These data come from a study of T cells in Graves' hyperthyroidism and ophthalmopathy. For the study at large: Peripheral blood was obtained at initial diagnosis, preceding any treatment.

Whole-study results and caveats: Appearing also in blood were most of the thyroid clonotypes expanded above 0.001.

The CDR3 length is 13 residues. Germline V gene sequence: CDR1 DFQATT, CDR2 SNEGSKA (reference sequence). With 3 bases removed from V and 3 bases from J, the gap between germline ends came to 9 bases. This receptor was identified in a woman aged 25 to 39 with Graves' ophthalmopathy. The chain uses TRBV20-1 and TRBJ1-5, with D tentatively TRBD1 (5 bases). Material: blood. The CDR3 loop reads CSASQGTNQPQHF. The CDR3 DNA reads TGCAGTGCTAGCCAGGGTACCAATCAGCCCCAGCATTTT.